These T cell receptor beta chains were read from a single sample in a study of T cell repertoires in cytomegalovirus infection. For these receptors, no antigen is known. TCRdb re-called the reads through MiXCR, storing one row per CDR3 protein. The sample has about 900,000 distinct CDR3 sequences, around 32% seen once. The source was cultured CD8+ T cells from PBMCs, collected from culture after CMV antigen stimulation. The receptors originated from a human donor in good health (CMV status not recorded). Some clones in this sample may be carry-over from other donors' samples. CDR3s include the opening cysteine and the closing phenylalanine or tryptophan. D genes are given only for firm matches. Clone size appears in some rows only: once, few, many, or a class for an expanded clone.

clone_size | d_call | j_call | v_call | cdr3_nt | cdr3_aa
- | - | TRBJ1-1 | TRBV29-1 | TGCAGCGTTGAATCCAGGGGCGTACCCATGAACACTGAAGCTTTCTTT | CSVESRGVPMNTEAFF
- | - | TRBJ2-2 | TRBV12-3/TRBV12-4 | TGTGCCAGCAGTTTTAGGGGACAGAACACCGGGGAGCTGTTTTTT | CASSFRGQNTGELFF
- | TRBD1 | TRBJ2-1 | TRBV3-1 | TGTGCCAGCAGCCTCACAGGGGGCGCAGGGGGTGAGCAGTTCTTC | CASSLTGGAGGEQFF
- | TRBD2 | TRBJ2-3 | TRBV6-5 | TGTGCCAGCAGTTACGGGGTTAGCGGGGGGTTTAGCACAGATACGCAGTATTTT | CASSYGVSGGFSTDTQYF
- | - | TRBJ2-3 | TRBV27 | TGTGCCAGCAGTTTGCCTAGTCTCACAGATACGCAGTATTTT | CASSLPSLTDTQYF
- | - | TRBJ2-7 | TRBV12-3/TRBV12-4 | TGTGCCAGCAGTTTCTCGGCATCGGGGGAGCAGTACTTC | CASSFSASGEQYF
few | - | TRBJ2-1 | TRBV6-2/TRBV6-3 | TGTGCCAGCAGTTACGAAAGGGCCTATGAGCAGTTCTTC | CASSYERAYEQFF
many | - | TRBJ2-6 | TRBV12-3/TRBV12-4 | TGTGCCAGCAGTTCTTCTAACTGGGGCCTCTCAGGGGCACTCGGGACCAACGTCCTGACTTTC | CASSSSNWGLSGALGTNVLTF
many | TRBD2 | TRBJ2-1 | TRBV7-6 | TGTGCCAGCAGCTCCCCCCAGACTAGCGTCTACAATGAGCAGTTCTTC | CASSSPQTSVYNEQFF
few | TRBD1 | TRBJ1-6 | TRBV7-9 | TGTGCCAGCAGCGGCAGGACAGGGGGTAATAGAAATTCACCCCTCCACTTT | CASSGRTGGNRNSPLHF
many | TRBD2 | TRBJ2-3 | TRBV7-9 | TGTGCCAGCAGAATCTCTAGCGGGGGGCACACAGATACGCAGTATTTT | CASRISSGGHTDTQYF
few | - | TRBJ1-2 | TRBV7-9 | TGTGCCAGCAGCGCCACCGGGAGGAACTATGGCTACACCTTC | CASSATGRNYGYTF
many | TRBD2 | TRBJ2-1 | TRBV6-2/TRBV6-3 | TGTGCCAGCAGACGCGGGGGTTACTACAATGAGCAGTTCTTC | CASRRGGYYNEQFF
few | TRBD1 | TRBJ2-1 | TRBV7-8 | TGTGCCAGCTCCCCGCGGACAGGTACCTACAATGAGCAGTTCTTC | CASSPRTGTYNEQFF
- | TRBD1 | TRBJ1-5 | TRBV30 | TGTGCCTGGAGTGTACTTGACAGGGGTGGGCATCAGCCCCAGCATTTT | CAWSVLDRGGHQPQHF
many | - | TRBJ2-2 | TRBV7-8 | TGTGCCAGCAGCTCGGCCCCGCGACTGAACACCGGGGAGCTGTTTTTT | CASSSAPRLNTGELFF
many | - | TRBJ1-1 | TRBV7-2 | TGTGCCGCTGGGTGGAACACTGAAGCTTTCTTT | CAAGWNTEAFF
few | - | TRBJ1-1 | TRBV9 | TGTGCCAGCAGTCCGCTAACGATGGCTTTCTTT | CASSPLTMAFF
few | TRBD2 | TRBJ2-1 | TRBV6-5 | TGTGCCAGCAGGGAACAGACTAGCGGGGGGGCGCATGAGCAGTTCTTC | CASREQTSGGAHEQFF
- | - | TRBJ1-4 | TRBV7-9 | TGTGCCAGCAACATACGGGGCTCGGCAGGCGGGGCTACTAATGAAAAACTGTTTTTT | CASNIRGSAGGATNEKLFF
- | TRBD1 | TRBJ1-1 | TRBV19 | TGTGCCAGTAGTATACTGGCGTCAGGGGGCTGGAAAACTGAAGCTTTCTTT | CASSILASGGWKTEAFF
many | TRBD1 | TRBJ2-1 | TRBV7-6 | TGTGCCAGCAGCACGCTTCCGGGACAGGATTTCAATGAGCAGTTCTTC | CASSTLPGQDFNEQFF
medium-sized | - | TRBJ1-6 | TRBV7-2 | TGTGCCAGCAGCTTAGTAGGCGGGGGTAATTCACCCCTCCACTTT | CASSLVGGGNSPLHF
- | - | TRBJ2-7 | TRBV27 | TGTGCCAGCAGTCCCGGACACTGGGGTGGCGAGCAGTACTTC | CASSPGHWGGEQYF
few | TRBD2 | TRBJ2-7 | TRBV5-6 | TGTGCCAGCAGCTTGGGTCGGCGCGCGGGGGGGACCTACGAGCAGTACTTC | CASSLGRRAGGTYEQYF
- | TRBD2 | TRBJ2-1 | TRBV9 | TGTGCCAGCAGCGTACAACGGGGGGGGCCATGGGATGAGCAGTTCTTC | CASSVQRGGPWDEQFF
- | TRBD2 | TRBJ2-1 | TRBV4-1 | TGCGCCAGCAGCCAAGAGATGGGACTAGCGGGGCTTTTTTACAATGAGCGGTTCTTC | CASSQEMGLAGLFYNERFF
few | - | TRBJ1-4 | TRBV7-8 | TGTGCCAGCAGCTTAGCGTCCGGAACTAATGAAAAACTGTTTTTT | CASSLASGTNEKLFF
- | TRBD1 | TRBJ2-2 | TRBV29-1 | TGCAGTGCTAGCCCTGGGCTGGACAGGGAGGTCGGGGAGCTGTTTTTT | CSASPGLDREVGELFF
few | - | TRBJ2-5 | TRBV5-6 | TGTGCCAGCAGCGCCGGGGAGCAGGGATGGGGAGAGACCCAGTACTTC | CASSAGEQGWGETQYF
- | - | TRBJ2-7 | TRBV20-1 | TGCAGTGCTAGCGTAGGCGGGGAGTCCTACGAGCAGTACTTC | CSASVGGESYEQYF
- | - | TRBJ1-1 | TRBV4-1 | TGCGCCAGCAGCCAAGATGGGGGAAGGGCTGGCACTGAAGCTTTCTTT | CASSQDGGRAGTEAFF
few | - | TRBJ2-2 | TRBV19 | TGTGCCAGTAGTATAGGACAGTTCACCGGGGAGCTGTTTTTT | CASSIGQFTGELFF
- | - | TRBJ2-3 | TRBV20-1 | TGCAGTGCTAGGGTGCGGGGAGGCACAGATACGCAGTATTTT | CSARVRGGTDTQYF
few | - | TRBJ2-1 | TRBV19 | TGTGCCAGTCGTGACGCCGAGGACGCTTCCTACAATGAGCAGTTCTTC | CASRDAEDASYNEQFF
- | TRBD1 | TRBJ1-1 | TRBV29-1 | TGCAGCGTTGAACTCGACAGGGGGTTATCTGAAGCTTTCTTT | CSVELDRGLSEAFF
few | TRBD1 | TRBJ1-4 | TRBV7-9 | TGTGCCAGCAGCCCGGACACAGGGGGAGAAGCAACTAATGAAAAACTGTTTTTT | CASSPDTGGEATNEKLFF
many | - | TRBJ2-1 | TRBV7-6 | TGTGCCAGCAGCTTAGTTTGGGGCAGGTATAACAATGAGCAGTTCTTC | CASSLVWGRYNNEQFF
- | - | TRBJ2-2 | TRBV9 | TGTGCCAGCAGCGACCAGGGACGTCCGGTCGGGGAGCTGTTTTTT | CASSDQGRPVGELFF
- | TRBD2 | TRBJ2-3 | TRBV7-6 | TGTGCCAGCAGCTTAACCCGCCCCGGACTAGCGGGGGTTAGCACAGATACGCAGTATTTT | CASSLTRPGLAGVSTDTQYF
few | - | TRBJ1-1 | TRBV4-1 | TGCGCCAGCAGCCTCGGTGCCAGGACGAACACTGAAGCTTTCTTT | CASSLGARTNTEAFF
- | - | TRBJ2-2 | TRBV29-1 | TGCAGCGTTGAAGAATCGGGGTGGGACACCGGGGAGCTGTTTTTT | CSVEESGWDTGELFF
- | - | TRBJ2-6 | TRBV12-3/TRBV12-4 | TGTGCCAGCAGCCCACAGAACTCTGGGGCCAACGTCCTGACTTTC | CASSPQNSGANVLTF
few | - | TRBJ2-4 | TRBV27 | TGTGCCAGCAGTTCTATCTCCAAAAACATTCAGTACTTC | CASSSISKNIQYF
- | - | TRBJ1-4 | TRBV5-1 | TGCGCCAGCAGCTTGTTTTCGGGGGGTGAAAAACTGTTTTTT | CASSLFSGGEKLFF